This TCR beta chain comes out of a study of cytomegalovirus exposure and HLA in healthy donors. The PCR had 60 Vbeta and 13 Jbeta primers. Profiling relied on immunoSEQ multiplex PCR, and the TCRdb table lists in-frame clones only, not all of them. Here the sample spans around 110,000 clones, over 55% being singletons. The specimen sequenced was PBMCs. This TCR came from a female donor in good health and CMV-seronegative.

CDR3 coding DNA: TGTGCCAGCAGCTCGACCGGGACTAACTACGAGCAGTACTTC. Protein sequence: CASSSTGTNYEQYF. The chain joins TRBV11-2 to TRBJ2-7, with 7 bases lining up with TRBD2. The V and J ends lost 4 bases and 3 bases, in that order; junction bases with no gene match: 6. The CDR3 totals 14 residues. CDR1 is SGHAT, CDR2 FQNNGV, per germline.